A single sample is the source of the 3 T cell receptor beta chains below, sequenced in a study of response to subunit inactivated influenza vaccine (dated by TCRdb to between 2017 and 2018). Library prep was done by RT-PCR. Sequenced using an Illumina HiSeq 2500. TCRdb itself trimmed the public reads at Q25 with fastp, ran MiXCR and retained productive beta chains. When rows share a CDR3 protein, they turn into one entry using the most common DNA and genes. The sample table contains 500,000 to 550,000 distinct CDR3 sequences; only one count was recorded for approximately 20% of them. The ten largest account for around 2.8% of the sample. The same specimen was also included in a second study, on T cells expressing NK-cell markers. The other study reports the following: 5'RACE template switching, by which a universal primer site and unique molecular identifiers were added, was used to make TCR beta cDNA libraries.

The sequencing used CD4+ T cells sorted from PBMCs, collected roughly 12 days after vaccination. Receptors originate from a man aged 45-65 years who received an inactivated influenza vaccine. Donor details come from another sample of the same person, matched by shared clones.

The chain joins TRBV6-1 to TRBJ2-5, with D tentatively TRBD2 (5 bases). CDR1 and CDR2 (germline): MNHNS, SASEGT. Between the trimmed V and J ends, which lost 3 bases and 7 bases, there was a span of 12 bases. The CDR3 spans 13 residues. The CDR3 DNA reads TGTGCCAGCAGTGAGCCGGGTGGAGGGACCCAGTACTTC. It yields the protein CASSEPGGGTQYF.

A few counts support this clonotype. The V and J genes are TRBV29-1 and TRBJ2-3; D may be TRBD2 (6 bases). The CDR3 runs to 11 residues. Germline CDR1 reads SQVTM; CDR2 reads ANQGSEA. The V and J ends lost 1 base and 10 bases respectively, with 9 bases between them. CDR3 nucleotides: TGCAGCGTTGAAGTAGCGGCGTCGCAGTATTTT. Protein product: CSVEVAASQYF.

This clonotype was seen repeatedly, ten times or more. This rearrangement joins TRBV18 to TRBJ1-1; tentatively, D is TRBD1 (5 bases). This CDR3 comprises 13 residues. CDR1 is KGHSH and CDR2 is LQKENI in the germline V gene. Trimming pared 3 bases from V and 4 bases from J, leaving 9 bases between. The CDR3 DNA sequence: TGTGCCAGCTCACCGCAGGGAGGCACTGAAGCTTTCTTT. As protein: CASSPQGGTEAFF.